These 8 T cell receptor beta chains came from one sample sequenced in a study of draining lymph node invasion in breast cancer. Cells sorted as CD4+ CD45RA- CD25- were taken as memory conventional CD4 T cells. MiXCR was run by TCRdb on the bulk RNA-seq reads, yielding one entry per CDR3 protein. The table shows more than 3,000 distinct CDR3 sequences, with over 65% occurring only once. The sequenced sample was sorted memory CD4+ effector T cells from a lymph node. Every receptor here comes from a female donor with luminal breast cancer.

The genes are TRBV29-1 and TRBJ2-5, with unresolved D. The CDR3 runs to 14 residues. Germline-derived CDR1 and CDR2 are SQVTM and ANQGSEA. Trimming shortened V by 7 bases and J by 0 bases, and 15 bases separated the two germline ends. The CDR3 region is CSASPWTYQETQYF. As DNA, the CDR3 is TGCAGCGCGTCCCCCTGGACGTACCAAGAGACCCAGTACTTC.

The chain employs TRBV6-5 and TRBJ1-5, with TRBD1 matching 9 bases. V shed 6 bases, J shed 4 bases, and the junction held 4 bases outside the gene matches. The CDR3 length is 14 residues. The germline gives CDR1 MNHEY, CDR2 SVGAGI. The CDR3 DNA reads as TGTGCCAGCAGCACGACAGGGGGAAATCAGCCCCAGCATTTT. Translation gives CASSTTGGNQPQHF.

The chain is built from TRBV5-1 and TRBJ1-1; TRBD1 is a possible D gene (5 bases). V lost 7 bases to trimming and J lost 1 base, with 14 bases between them. Germline assignment: CDR1 SGHRS and CDR2 YFSETQ. CDR3 length: 14 amino acids. The DNA for the CDR3 is TGCGCCAGCCACCAGGACACTTCGAACACTGAAGCTTTCTTT. It codes for CASHQDTSNTEAFF.

This clonotype was found once. The chain recombines TRBV15 with TRBJ1-1, with D hard to call. From germline, CDR1 is LNHNV and CDR2 YYDKDF (reference sequence). The V and J ends lost 0 bases and 8 bases respectively, with 10 bases between them. This CDR3 region has 13 residues. The CDR3 bases are TGTGCCACCAGCAGAGATACGGACGGGGAAGCTTTCTTT. The encoded protein is CATSRDTDGEAFF.

This clonotype is a singleton in its sample. The genes are TRBV7-6 and TRBJ1-6; no clear D. The germline CDR1 and CDR2 sequences are SGHVS and FNYEAQ. The CDR3 has 14 amino acids. With 2 bases removed from V and 8 bases from J, the gap between germline ends came to 10 bases. Here the CDR3 reads CASSLNPVYSPLHF. CDR3 coding DNA: TGTGCCAGCAGCTTAAATCCCGTGTATTCACCCCTCCACTTT.

This clonotype is a singleton in its sample. The J gene is TRBJ2-5, the V gene TRBV4-1; D is possibly TRBD2 (5 bases). Trimming took 0 bases from V and 4 from J, leaving 18 bases between them. This CDR3 comprises 17 residues. The germline gives CDR1 MGHRA, CDR2 YSYEKL. CDR3 amino acids: CASSQDGWTGGGETQYF. The CDR3 nucleotides read TGCGCCAGCAGCCAAGATGGGTGGACGGGTGGAGGAGAGACCCAGTACTTC.

This chain uses TRBV19 with TRBJ1-5; 7 bases are shared with TRBD1. J gave up 4 bases and V 9 bases, and 9 bases lay outside the gene matches. The CDR3 is 14 amino acids. Germline-derived CDR1 and CDR2 are LNHDA and SQIVND (reference sequence). CDR3 sequence: CASRGTVVNQPQHF. The CDR3 region has the DNA TGTGCCAGCCGAGGGACAGTGGTTAATCAGCCCCAGCATTTT.

V usage is TRBV15 and J usage is TRBJ1-5; 8 bases match TRBD1. This CDR3 region has 14 residues. After removal of 5 bases from V and 5 bases from J, the junction contained 5 bases not matched to a gene. Per the germline V gene, CDR1 is LNHNV and CDR2 is YYDKDF (reference sequence). Here the CDR3 reads CATSGRTGHQPQHF. CDR3 coding DNA: TGTGCCACCAGCGGACGGACAGGGCATCAGCCCCAGCATTTT.